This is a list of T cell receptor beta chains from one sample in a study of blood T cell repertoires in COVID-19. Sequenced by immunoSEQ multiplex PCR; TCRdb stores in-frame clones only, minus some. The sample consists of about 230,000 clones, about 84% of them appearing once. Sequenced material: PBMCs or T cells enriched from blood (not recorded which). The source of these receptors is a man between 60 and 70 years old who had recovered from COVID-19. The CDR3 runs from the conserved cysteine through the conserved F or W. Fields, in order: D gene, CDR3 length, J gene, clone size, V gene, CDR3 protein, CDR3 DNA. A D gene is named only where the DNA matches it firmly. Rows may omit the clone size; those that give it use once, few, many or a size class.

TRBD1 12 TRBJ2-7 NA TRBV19 CASSPGTGYQYF TGTGCCAGTAGTCCCGGGACAGGGTACCAGTACTTC
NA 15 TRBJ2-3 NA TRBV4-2 CASSQDLRGTDTQYF TGTGCCAGCAGCCAAGATCTGCGGGGTACAGATACGCAGTATTTT
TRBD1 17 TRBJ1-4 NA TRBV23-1 CASSHRQGGRSNEKLFF TGCGCCAGCAGTCACAGGCAGGGGGGAAGGTCTAATGAAAAACTGTTTTTT
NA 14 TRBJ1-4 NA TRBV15 CATSRDRENEKLFF TGTGCCACCAGCAGAGATAGGGAGAATGAAAAACTGTTTTTT
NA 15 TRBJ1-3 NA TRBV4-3 CASSLSRASGNTIYF TGCGCCAGCAGCCTATCCAGGGCCTCTGGAAACACCATATATTTT
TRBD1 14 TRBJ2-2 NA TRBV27 CASQGVRNTGELFF TGTGCCAGCCAGGGGGTTCGGAACACCGGGGAGCTGTTTTTT
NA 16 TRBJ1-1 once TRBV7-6 CASSPRGRGMNTEAFF TGTGCCAGCAGCCCCAGGGGCAGGGGTATGAACACTGAAGCTTTCTTT
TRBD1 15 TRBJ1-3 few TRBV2 CASIPGQGAGNTIYF TGTGCCAGCATTCCGGGACAGGGAGCTGGAAACACCATATATTTT
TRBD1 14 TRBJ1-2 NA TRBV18 CASSPETGDYGYTF TGTGCCAGCTCCCCCGAGACAGGGGACTATGGCTACACCTTC
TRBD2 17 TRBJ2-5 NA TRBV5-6 CASSYPRDLREGETQYF TGTGCCAGCAGCTACCCCCGGGACCTCCGGGAGGGGGAGACCCAGTACTTC
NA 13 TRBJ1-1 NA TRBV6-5 CASTGTLGTEAFF TGTGCCAGTACGGGGACTTTGGGAACTGAAGCTTTCTTT
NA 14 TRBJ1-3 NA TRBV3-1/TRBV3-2 CASSLHGQGNTIYF TGTGCCAGCAGCCTACACGGACAGGGAAACACCATATATTTT
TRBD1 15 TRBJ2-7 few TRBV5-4 CASSPGTGIAYEQYF TGTGCCAGCAGCCCCGGGACAGGGATTGCCTACGAGCAGTACTTC
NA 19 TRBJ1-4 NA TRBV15 CATSRAREGGSATNEKLFF TGTGCCACCAGCAGAGCAAGAGAGGGGGGGTCCGCAACTAATGAAAAACTGTTTTTT
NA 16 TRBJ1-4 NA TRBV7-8 CASSLVRQGSNEKLFF TGTGCCAGCAGCTTAGTTCGGCAGGGGTCTAATGAAAAACTGTTTTTT
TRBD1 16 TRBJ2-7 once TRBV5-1 CASSLAGQVPSYEQYF TGCGCCAGCAGCTTGGCTGGACAGGTCCCTAGCTACGAGCAGTACTTC
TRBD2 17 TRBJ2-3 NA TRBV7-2 CASSLARLAGGTDTQYF TGTGCCAGCAGCTTAGCGCGGCTAGCGGGGGGCACAGATACGCAGTATTTT
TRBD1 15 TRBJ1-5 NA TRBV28 CASRGTDPFVQPQHF TGTGCCAGCAGAGGGACAGATCCCTTTGTTCAGCCCCAGCATTTT
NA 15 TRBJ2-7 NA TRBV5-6 CASSLYQGFSYEQYF TGTGCCAGCAGCTTGTATCAGGGGTTTTCCTACGAGCAGTACTTC
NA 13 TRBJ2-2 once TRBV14 CASSQVRGGELFF TGTGCCAGCAGCCAAGTCAGGGGAGGGGAGCTGTTTTTT
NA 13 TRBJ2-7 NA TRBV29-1 CSVRRDNTYEQYF TGCAGCGTTAGAAGGGACAACACCTACGAGCAGTACTTC
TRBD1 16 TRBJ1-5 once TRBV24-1 CATSAPGQGANQPQHF TGTGCCACCAGTGCACCGGGACAGGGGGCGAATCAGCCCCAGCATTTT
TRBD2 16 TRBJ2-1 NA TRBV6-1 CASSAGTGGPYNEQFF TGTGCCAGCAGTGCAGGAACGGGGGGGCCGTACAATGAGCAGTTCTTC
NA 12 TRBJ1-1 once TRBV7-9 CASSLEQGRAFF TGTGCCAGCAGCCTCGAACAGGGTAGGGCTTTCTTT
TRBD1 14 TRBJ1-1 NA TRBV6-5 CASSSDREGTEAFF TGTGCCAGCAGTTCGGACAGGGAGGGCACTGAAGCTTTCTTT
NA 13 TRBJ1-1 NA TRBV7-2 CASSLGANTEAFF TGTGCCAGCAGCTTGGGGGCGAACACTGAAGCTTTCTTT
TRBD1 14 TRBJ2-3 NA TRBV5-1 CASSLWTGLDTQYF TGCGCCAGCAGCTTGTGGACAGGGCTCGATACGCAGTATTTT
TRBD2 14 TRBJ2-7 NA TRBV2 CASSQERGGYEQYF TGTGCCAGCAGTCAGGAGCGGGGGGGGTACGAGCAGTACTTC
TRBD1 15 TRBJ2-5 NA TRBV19 CASSIRAGGGETQYF TGTGCCAGTAGTATACGGGCAGGGGGTGGTGAGACCCAGTACTTC
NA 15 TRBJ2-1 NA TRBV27 CASSLRGISYNEQFF TGTGCCAGCAGTTTACGGGGTATCTCCTACAATGAGCAGTTCTTC
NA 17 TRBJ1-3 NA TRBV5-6 CASSHSPQAFSGNTIYF TGTGCCAGCAGCCATTCTCCACAGGCCTTCTCTGGAAACACCATATATTTT
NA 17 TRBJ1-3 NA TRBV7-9 CASSQQGWGVSGNTIYF TGTGCCAGCAGCCAACAGGGTTGGGGCGTTTCTGGAAACACCATATATTTT
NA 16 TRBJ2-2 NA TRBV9 CASSAQPTGSTGELFF TGTGCCAGCAGCGCCCAGCCTACAGGGTCCACCGGGGAGCTGTTTTTT
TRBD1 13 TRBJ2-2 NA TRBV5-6 CASSYRGPGELFF TGTGCCAGCAGCTACAGGGGTCCCGGGGAGCTGTTTTTT
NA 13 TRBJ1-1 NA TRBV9 CASSTQVNTEAFF TGTGCCAGCAGCACTCAGGTGAACACTGAAGCTTTCTTT
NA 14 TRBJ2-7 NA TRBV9 CASSFSGDTGEQYF TGTGCCAGCAGTTTTAGCGGAGACACCGGGGAGCAGTACTTC
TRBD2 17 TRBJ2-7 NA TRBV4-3 CASSHCGLAGDTYEQYF TGCGCCAGCAGCCATTGTGGACTAGCGGGGGACACATACGAGCAGTACTTC
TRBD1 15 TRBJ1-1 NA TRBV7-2 CASSLASDRVTEAFF TGTGCCAGCAGCTTAGCATCAGACAGGGTCACTGAAGCTTTCTTT
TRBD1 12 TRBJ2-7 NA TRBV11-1 CASSVDRDEQYF TGTGCCAGCAGCGTCGACAGGGACGAGCAGTACTTC
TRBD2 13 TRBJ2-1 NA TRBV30 CAWGRGGYNEQFF TGTGCCTGGGGGCGCGGGGGGTACAATGAGCAGTTCTTC
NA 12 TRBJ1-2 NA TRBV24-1 CATSDLYGSYTF TGTGCCACCAGTGATTTGTACGGGAGCTACACCTTC
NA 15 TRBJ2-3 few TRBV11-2 CASRIGVAGPDTQYF TGTGCCAGCAGAATAGGGGTGGCAGGGCCAGATACGCAGTATTTT
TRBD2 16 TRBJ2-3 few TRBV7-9 CASSPNLGGGVYTQYF TGTGCCAGCAGCCCAAATTTGGGCGGGGGGGTTTATACGCAGTATTTT
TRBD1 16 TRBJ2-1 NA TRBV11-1 CASSLVRGGGNNEQFF TGTGCCAGCAGCTTAGTAAGAGGGGGCGGCAACAATGAGCAGTTCTTC
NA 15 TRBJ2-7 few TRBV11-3 CASSSPRDMRYEQYF TGTGCCAGCAGCTCCCCCCGGGACATGCGCTACGAGCAGTACTTC
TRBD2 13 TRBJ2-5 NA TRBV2 CASSGQRGETQYF TGTGCCAGCAGTGGTCAGCGGGGAGAGACCCAGTACTTC
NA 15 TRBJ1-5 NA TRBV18 CASSPSQGYNQPQHF TGTGCCAGCTCACCATCGCAGGGATACAATCAGCCCCAGCATTTT
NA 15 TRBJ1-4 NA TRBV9 CASSVARTANEKLFF TGTGCCAGCAGCGTAGCTAGGACAGCTAATGAAAAACTGTTTTTT
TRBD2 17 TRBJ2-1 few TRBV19 CASSRLSGVSSYNEQFF TGTGCCAGTAGTCGACTTAGCGGGGTGAGCTCCTACAATGAGCAGTTCTTC
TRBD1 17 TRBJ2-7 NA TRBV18 CASSPAAGTEASYEQYF TGTGCCAGCTCACCGGCAGCAGGGACAGAGGCTTCCTACGAGCAGTACTTC
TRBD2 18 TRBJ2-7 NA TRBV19 CASSTQSSGGPTYYEQYF TGTGCCAGTAGCACCCAATCTAGCGGGGGTCCAACTTACTACGAGCAGTACTTC
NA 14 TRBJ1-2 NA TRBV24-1 CATGNPDRNYGYTF TGTGCCACCGGGAACCCGGACAGAAACTATGGCTACACCTTC
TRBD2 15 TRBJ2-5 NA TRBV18 CASSWLAGLQETQYF TGTGCCAGCTCATGGCTAGCGGGCCTCCAAGAGACCCAGTACTTC
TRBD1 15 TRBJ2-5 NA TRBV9 CASSKLTGWSETQYF TGTGCCAGCAGCAAACTGACAGGGTGGAGTGAGACCCAGTACTTC
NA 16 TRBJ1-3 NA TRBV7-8 CASSYTGGGSGNTIYF TGTGCCAGCAGCTACACCGGGGGGGGTTCTGGAAACACCATATATTTT
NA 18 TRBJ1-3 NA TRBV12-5 CASGLVLFPTSAGNTIYF TGTGCTAGTGGTTTGGTACTGTTCCCAACTTCGGCTGGAAACACCATATATTTT
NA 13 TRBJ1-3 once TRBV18 CASSPPSGNTIYF TGTGCCAGCTCACCCCCTTCTGGAAACACCATATATTTT
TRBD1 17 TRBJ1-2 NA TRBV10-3 CAISDSSGTAINYGYTF TGTGCCATCAGTGATTCCTCCGGGACAGCTATTAACTATGGCTACACCTTC
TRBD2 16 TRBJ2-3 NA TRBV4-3 CASSLTSGGASDTQYF TGCGCCAGCAGCCTCACTAGCGGGGGGGCCTCAGATACGCAGTATTTT
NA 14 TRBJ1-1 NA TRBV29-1 CSTLGGRVRAEAFF TGCAGCACCTTGGGGGGTCGGGTTAGGGCTGAAGCTTTCTTT